This entry is about one T cell receptor beta chain. The CDR3 has 15 residues. Germline V lookup: CDR1 MNHEY, CDR2 SVGEGT. V was clipped by 2 bases and J by 4 bases; unmatched bases: 4. These data belong to a study of blood T cell repertoires in COVID-19. At the level of the study: Nucleic acid was either cDNA or gDNA, and it came from T cells, B-cell-depleted T cells, or PBMCs.

Study processing details: Counts of nucleated cells, estimated from reference gene primer amplification, were obtained. Some clones are missing from TCRdb's copy, which holds only in-frame ones; the method was immunoSEQ multiplex PCR. V and J calls and clone size are given by that table; D and trimming were obtained from the DNA. Counted here are about 250,000 clones, roughly 80% occurring once; the ten biggest clones make up 8.9%. The sequence came from a man older than 75 with acute or convalescent COVID-19. The rearrangement uses TRBV6-2 or TRBV6-3 and TRBJ1-1; TRBD1 aligns across 10 bases. The specimen sequenced was peripheral blood. In DNA form, the CDR3 reads TGTGCCAGCAGTTACGACAGGGGGCTCACCACTGAAGCTTTCTTT. Translated, it gives CASSYDRGLTTEAFF.